The 7 T cell receptor beta chains in this list originate from one sample, sequenced in a study of CD8+CD57+ T cells in acquired aplastic anemia. Genomic DNA constituted the template upon which TCR beta VDJ and CDR3 profiling was performed. Each CDR3 protein is one row after TCRdb ran MiXCR on the reads. This table has about 64,000 distinct CDR3 sequences, under 55% appearing once. The sequenced material came from sorted CD4+, CD8+, or CD8+CD57+ T cells (not recorded which) from PBMCs. The receptors derive from a human donor in good health, serving as a control.

The rearrangement uses TRBV2 and TRBJ1-4; 7 positions agree with TRBD1. Germline assignment: CDR1 SNHLY and CDR2 FYNNEI. CDR3 length: 15 residues. V trimming: 6 bases; J trimming: 0 bases; junction bases outside the gene matches: 4. The DNA of the CDR3 is TGTGCCAGCAGGGGGGACAGAGCAACTAATGAAAAACTGTTTTTT. Residues: CASRGDRATNEKLFF. Based on the CDR3 plus reference TRBV2 and TRBJ1-4, the full variable domain is EPEVTQTPSHQVTQMGQEVILRCVPISNHLYFYWYRQILGQKVEFLVSFYNNEISEKSEIFDDQFSVERPDGSNFTLKIRSTKLEDSAMYFCASRGDRATNEKLFFGSGTQLSVL.

The chain joins TRBV2 to TRBJ2-7; 11 bases match TRBD2. The CDR3 loop spans 12 amino acids. CDR1 SNHLY and CDR2 FYNNEI come from the germline V gene. Trimming removed 9 bases from V and 5 bases from J; junction bases left unmatched: 3. The CDR3 reads CARLAGAHEQYF. Written as DNA, the CDR3 is TGTGCCAGACTAGCGGGAGCCCACGAGCAGTACTTC. The full variable domain, its missing parts supplied by reference TRBV2 and TRBJ2-7, is EPEVTQTPSHQVTQMGQEVILRCVPISNHLYFYWYRQILGQKVEFLVSFYNNEISEKSEIFDDQFSVERPDGSNFTLKIRSTKLEDSAMYFCARLAGAHEQYFGPGTRLTVT.

The chain combines TRBV2 with TRBJ2-7; a possible D gene is TRBD1 (6 bases). The CDR3 sequence is 14 residues long. V lost 6 bases and J lost 7, with 19 bases in between. Germline V lookup: CDR1 SNHLY, CDR2 FYNNEI. This chain's CDR3 is CASSPRGSNREQYF. The CDR3 coding sequence is TGTGCCAGCAGCCCGAGGGGGAGTAATAGGGAGCAGTACTTC.

Concerning this clonotype: A much larger clone lies a single base off, so this may be a read error. This chain joins TRBV30 and TRBJ2-1, with D possibly TRBD1 on 6 matching bases. CDR1 is GTSNPN and CDR2 is SVGIG in the germline V gene (reference sequence). The germline V and J ends were trimmed by 5 bases and 8 bases, with 22 bases remaining between them. The CDR3 extends over 15 amino acids. This CDR3 reads CAWCAGQGRVDEQFF. As DNA, the CDR3 is TGTGCCTGGTGTGCAGGGCAGGGGCGCGTCGATGAGCAGTTCTTC.

This clonotype has a handful of counts. This chain joins TRBV18 and TRBJ1-3; D remains ambiguous. Trimming took 2 bases from V and 1 from J, leaving 12 bases between them. This CDR3 has 16 amino acids. Germline-derived CDR1 and CDR2 are KGHSH and LQKENI. CDR3 in DNA: TGTGCCAGCTCACCAATGGAGGGAGGTTCTGGAAACACCATATATTTT. Its protein product is CASSPMEGGSGNTIYF.

The gene calls are TRBV4-1 and TRBJ1-2, with D perhaps matching TRBD1 (6 bases). Germline V CDR1 and CDR2: MGHRA, YSYEKL. Trimming cost V 1 base and J 8 bases, with 11 bases left between them. The CDR3 is 13 amino acids. The CDR3 bases are TGCGCCAGCAGCCAAGCAGGGGCGGGGGGCTACACCTTC. Its protein product is CASSQAGAGGYTF.

This clonotype was observed once. V and J are TRBV19 and TRBJ2-3; no reliable D call. The germline V and J ends were trimmed by 4 bases and 4 bases, with 15 bases remaining between them. The germline CDR1 and CDR2 sequences are LNHDA and SQIVND (reference sequence). The CDR3 covers 15 residues. CDR3 sequence (DNA): TGTGCCAGTAGTACCCCCGGCGTCGTGGCAGATACGCAGTATTTT. Protein sequence: CASSTPGVVADTQYF.